This TCR beta chain originates from a study of shared clonotypes between healthy human individuals. Study-level points and caveats: Few donors restricted represented genetic and exposure-history diversity.

About this clone itself: Antigen specificity is unknown.

The CDR3 consists of 15 residues. The germline V gene has CDR1 SGHDT and CDR2 YYEEEE. V trimming: 1 base; J trimming: 8 bases; junction bases outside the gene matches: 9. Donors included only healthy HIV-negative adults lacking recent acute infections or vaccinations. Roughly 84 million PBMCs served as the genomic DNA source for unsorted samples. The genomic DNA of each subset was split evenly across several immunoSEQ plates. Clones were sequenced by immunoSEQ multiplex PCR, and TCRdb holds only the in-frame ones, with some missing. The table shows fewer than 550,000 clones, with roughly 79% occurring only once.

Material for sequencing was PBMCs. This clonotype was sampled from a woman aged 40 to 50 in good health. Some clones in this sample may be carry-over from other donors' samples. The chain combines TRBV5-6 with TRBJ2-1, with 7 bases fitting TRBD2. CDR3 loop: CASSLSGGSIHEQFF. The CDR3 bases are TGTGCCAGCAGCTTGTCTGGCGGGAGTATCCATGAGCAGTTCTTC.